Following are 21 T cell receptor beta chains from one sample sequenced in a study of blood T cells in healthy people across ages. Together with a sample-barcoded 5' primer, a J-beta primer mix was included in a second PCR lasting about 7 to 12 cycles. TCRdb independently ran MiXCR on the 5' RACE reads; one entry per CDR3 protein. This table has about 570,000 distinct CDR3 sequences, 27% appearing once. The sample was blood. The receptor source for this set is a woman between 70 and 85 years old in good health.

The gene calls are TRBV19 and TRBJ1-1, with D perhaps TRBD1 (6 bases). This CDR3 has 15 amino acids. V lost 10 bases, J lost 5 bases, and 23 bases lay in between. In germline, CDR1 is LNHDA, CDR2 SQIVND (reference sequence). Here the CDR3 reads CATNAREQGRTEAFF. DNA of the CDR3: TGTGCCACTAACGCTAGGGAACAGGGTCGGACTGAAGCTTTCTTT.

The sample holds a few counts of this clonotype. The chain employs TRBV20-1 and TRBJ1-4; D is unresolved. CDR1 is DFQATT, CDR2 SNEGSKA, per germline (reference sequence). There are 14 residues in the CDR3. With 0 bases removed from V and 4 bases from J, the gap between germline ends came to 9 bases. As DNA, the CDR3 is TGCAGTGCTAGAGATCAGGAGGGTAATGAAAAACTGTTTTTT. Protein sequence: CSARDQEGNEKLFF.

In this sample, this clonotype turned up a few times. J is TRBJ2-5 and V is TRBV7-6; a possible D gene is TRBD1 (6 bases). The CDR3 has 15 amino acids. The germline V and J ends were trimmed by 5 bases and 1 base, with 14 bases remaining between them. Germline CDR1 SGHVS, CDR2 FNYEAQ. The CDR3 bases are TGTGCCAGCAGCCCCGGGACATTAGTCCAAGAGACCCAGTACTTC. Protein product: CASSPGTLVQETQYF.

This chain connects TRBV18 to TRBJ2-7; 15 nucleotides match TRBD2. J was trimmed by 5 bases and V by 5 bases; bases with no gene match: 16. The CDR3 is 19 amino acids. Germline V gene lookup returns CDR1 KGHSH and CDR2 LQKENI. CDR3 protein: CASSGSGTSGGPVRDEQYF. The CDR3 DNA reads TGTGCCAGCTCAGGCTCCGGGACTAGCGGGGGGCCGGTCCGTGACGAGCAGTACTTC.

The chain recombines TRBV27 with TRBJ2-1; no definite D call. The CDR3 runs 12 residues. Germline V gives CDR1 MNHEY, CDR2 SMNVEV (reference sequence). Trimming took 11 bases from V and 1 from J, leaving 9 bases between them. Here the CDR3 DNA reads TGTGCCTCCTTCCGGTCCTACAATGAGCAGTTCTTC. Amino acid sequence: CASFRSYNEQFF.

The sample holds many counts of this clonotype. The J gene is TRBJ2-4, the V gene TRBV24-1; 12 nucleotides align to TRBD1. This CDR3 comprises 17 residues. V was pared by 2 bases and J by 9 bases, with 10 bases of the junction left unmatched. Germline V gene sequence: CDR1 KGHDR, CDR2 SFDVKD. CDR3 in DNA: TGTGCCACCAGTGATTCGCCGGGACAGGGGGCGCGAGGCATTCAGTACTTC. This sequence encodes CATSDSPGQGARGIQYF.

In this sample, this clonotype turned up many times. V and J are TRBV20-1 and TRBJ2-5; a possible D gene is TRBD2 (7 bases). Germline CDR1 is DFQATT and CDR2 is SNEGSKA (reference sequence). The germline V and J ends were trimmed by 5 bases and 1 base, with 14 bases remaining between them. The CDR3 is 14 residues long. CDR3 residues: CSAPTGGLQETQYF. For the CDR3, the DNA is TGCAGTGCTCCCACGGGGGGCCTCCAAGAGACCCAGTACTTC.

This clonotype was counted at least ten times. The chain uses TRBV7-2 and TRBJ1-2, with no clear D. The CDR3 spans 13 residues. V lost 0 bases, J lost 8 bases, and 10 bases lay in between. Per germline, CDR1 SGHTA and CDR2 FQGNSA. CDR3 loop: CASSLALRAGYTF. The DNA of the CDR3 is TGTGCCAGCAGCTTAGCATTGAGAGCCGGCTACACCTTC.

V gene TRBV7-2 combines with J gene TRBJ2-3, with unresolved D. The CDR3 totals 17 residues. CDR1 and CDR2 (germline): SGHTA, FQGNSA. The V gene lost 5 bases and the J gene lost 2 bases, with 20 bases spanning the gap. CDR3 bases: TGTGCCAGCAGCCTGAGGCCCAGCGCGCTACTCACAGATACGCAGTATTTT. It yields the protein CASSLRPSALLTDTQYF.

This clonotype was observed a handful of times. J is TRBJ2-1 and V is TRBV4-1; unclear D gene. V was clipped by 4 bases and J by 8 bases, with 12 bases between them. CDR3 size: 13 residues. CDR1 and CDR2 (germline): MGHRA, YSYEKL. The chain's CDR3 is CASSRDRVDEQFF. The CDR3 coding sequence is TGCGCCAGCAGCCGCGACCGCGTCGATGAGCAGTTCTTC.

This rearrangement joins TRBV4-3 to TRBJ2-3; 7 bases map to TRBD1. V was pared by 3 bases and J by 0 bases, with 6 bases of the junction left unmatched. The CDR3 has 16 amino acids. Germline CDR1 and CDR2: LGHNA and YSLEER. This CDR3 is CASSQLRGLSTDTQYF. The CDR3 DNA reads TGCGCCAGCAGCCAGCTAAGGGGGCTGAGCACAGATACGCAGTATTTT.

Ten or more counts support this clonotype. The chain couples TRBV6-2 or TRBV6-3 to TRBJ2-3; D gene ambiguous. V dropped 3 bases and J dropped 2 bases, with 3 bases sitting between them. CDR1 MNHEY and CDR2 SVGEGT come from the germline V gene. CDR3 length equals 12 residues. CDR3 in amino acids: CASSYNTDTQYF. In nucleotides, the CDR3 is TGTGCCAGCAGTTATAACACAGATACGCAGTATTTT.

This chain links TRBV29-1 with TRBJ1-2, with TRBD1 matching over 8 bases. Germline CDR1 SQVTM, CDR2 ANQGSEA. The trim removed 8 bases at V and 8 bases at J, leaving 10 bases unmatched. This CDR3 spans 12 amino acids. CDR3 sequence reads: CSTLTGVEGYTF. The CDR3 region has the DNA TGCAGCACCCTGACAGGGGTGGAGGGCTACACCTTC. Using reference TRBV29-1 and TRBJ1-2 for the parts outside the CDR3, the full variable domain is SAVISQKPSRDICQRGTSLTIQCQVDSQVTMMFWYRQQPGQSLTLIATANQGSEATYESGFVIDKFPISRPNLTFSTLTVSNMSPEDSSIYLCSTLTGVEGYTFGSGTRLTVV.

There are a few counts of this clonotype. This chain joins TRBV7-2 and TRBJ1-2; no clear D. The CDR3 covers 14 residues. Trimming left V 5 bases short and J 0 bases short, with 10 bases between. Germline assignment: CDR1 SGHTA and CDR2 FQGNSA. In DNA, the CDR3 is TGTGCCAGCAGCCCAATAACAACTAACTATGGCTACACCTTC. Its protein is CASSPITTNYGYTF.

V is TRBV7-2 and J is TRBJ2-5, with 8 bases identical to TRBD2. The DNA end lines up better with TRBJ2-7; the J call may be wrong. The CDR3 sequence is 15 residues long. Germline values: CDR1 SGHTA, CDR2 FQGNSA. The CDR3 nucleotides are TGTGCCAGCAGCTTAGTTCCTAGCGGGTACTACGAGCAGTACTTC. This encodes CASSLVPSGYYEQYF.

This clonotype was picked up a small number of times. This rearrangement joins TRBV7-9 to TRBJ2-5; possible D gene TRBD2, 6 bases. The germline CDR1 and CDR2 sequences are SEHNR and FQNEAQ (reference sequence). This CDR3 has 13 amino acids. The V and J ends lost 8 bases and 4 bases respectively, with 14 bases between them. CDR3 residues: CASGGAGIETQYF. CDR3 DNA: TGTGCCAGCGGAGGGGCTGGGATAGAGACCCAGTACTTC.

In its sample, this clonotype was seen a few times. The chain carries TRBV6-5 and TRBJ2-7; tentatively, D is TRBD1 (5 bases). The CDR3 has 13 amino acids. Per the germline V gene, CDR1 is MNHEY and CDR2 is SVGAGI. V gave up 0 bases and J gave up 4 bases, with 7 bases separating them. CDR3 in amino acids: CASSYSDRYEQYF. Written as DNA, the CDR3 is TGTGCCAGCAGTTACTCTGACAGATACGAGCAGTACTTC.

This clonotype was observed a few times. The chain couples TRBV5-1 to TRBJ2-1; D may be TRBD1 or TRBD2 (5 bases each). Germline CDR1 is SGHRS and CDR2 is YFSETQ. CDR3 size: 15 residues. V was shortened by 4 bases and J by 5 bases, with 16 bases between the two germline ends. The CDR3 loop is CASSPGTAGHNEQFF. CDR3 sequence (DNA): TGCGCCAGCAGCCCTGGGACCGCCGGACACAATGAGCAGTTCTTC.

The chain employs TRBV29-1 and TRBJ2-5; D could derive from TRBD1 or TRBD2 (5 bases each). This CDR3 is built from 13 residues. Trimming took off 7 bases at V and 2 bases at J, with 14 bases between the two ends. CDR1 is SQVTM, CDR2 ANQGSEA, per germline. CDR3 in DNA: TGCAGCGCTACTAGGGGTAGTCAAGAGACCCAGTACTTC. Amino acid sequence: CSATRGSQETQYF.

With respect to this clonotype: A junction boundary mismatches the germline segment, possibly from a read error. CDR3 sequence: CASSVAGPGTQYF. The CDR3 region has the DNA TGTGCCAGCAGCGTAGCCGGGCCGGGTACGCAGTACTTT. This rearrangement joins TRBV7-2 to TRBJ2-3; D gene uncertain. This CDR3 has 13 residues. Germline assignment: CDR1 SGHTA and CDR2 FQGNSA. The entire variable domain, with the rest obtained from reference TRBV7-2 and TRBJ2-3, is as follows: GAGVSQSPSNKVTEKGKDVELRCDPISGHTALYWYRQSLGQGLEFLIYFQGNSAPDKSGLPSDRFSAERTGGSVSTLTIQRTQQEDSAVYLCASSVAGPGTQYFGPGTRLTVL.

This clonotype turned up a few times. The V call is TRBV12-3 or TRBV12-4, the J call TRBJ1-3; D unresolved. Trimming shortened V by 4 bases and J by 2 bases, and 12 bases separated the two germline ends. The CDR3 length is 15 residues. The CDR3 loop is CASSSTTTPGNTIYF. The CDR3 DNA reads TGTGCCAGCAGTTCAACAACCACCCCTGGAAACACCATATATTTT.